The 32 T cell receptor beta chains below come from one sample, sequenced in a study of blood T cell repertoires in COVID-19. Using immunoSEQ multiplex PCR, the repertoire was profiled, and TCRdb retains in-frame clones only, with some absent. Of 200,000 to 300,000 clones listed, 75% to 90% are singletons. Sequenced: peripheral blood. Every receptor here comes from a man younger than 40 with active or convalescent COVID-19.

The chain combines TRBV18 with TRBJ2-7; a weak D match, TRBD2 (6 bases). Trimming stripped 3 bases from V and 6 bases from J, with 24 bases between. The germline V gene encodes CDR1 KGHSH and CDR2 LQKENI. This CDR3 contains 17 residues. The CDR3 protein is CASSPLGTGRGSSEQYF. The CDR3 DNA follows: TGTGCCAGCTCACCCCTGGGCACCGGGAGAGGTTCTAGCGAGCAGTACTTC. Based on the CDR3 plus reference TRBV18 and TRBJ2-7, the full variable domain is NAGVMQNPRHLVRRRGQEARLRCSPMKGHSHVYWYRQLPEEGLKFMVYLQKENIIDESGMPKERFSAEFPKEGPSILRIQQVVRGDSAAYFCASSPLGTGRGSSEQYFGPGTRLTVT.

V gene TRBV2 combines with J gene TRBJ1-1; TRBD1 might be the D (6 bases). Germline V CDR1 and CDR2: SNHLY, FYNNEI. V was clipped by 1 base and J by 2 bases, with 14 bases between them. The CDR3 is made up of 16 amino acids. CDR3: CASSEVYRDINTEAFF. The CDR3 DNA follows: TGTGCCAGCAGTGAAGTGTACCGGGACATTAACACTGAAGCTTTCTTT.

This rearrangement joins TRBV28 to TRBJ2-3, with 8 nucleotides matching TRBD2. The CDR3 loop spans 14 amino acids. Trimming cost V 3 bases and J 5 bases; bases outside gene matches: 4. CDR1 is MDHEN and CDR2 is SYDVKM in the germline V gene. DNA for the CDR3: TGTGCCAGCAGTTTTCGGGGGGGTAAAGATACGCAGTATTTT. Amino acids: CASSFRGGKDTQYF.

The gene calls are TRBV7-9 and TRBJ2-5; 10 nucleotides line up with TRBD2. After removal of 0 bases from V and 2 bases from J, the junction contained 3 bases not matched to a gene. The germline gives CDR1 SEHNR, CDR2 FQNEAQ (reference sequence). CDR3 length: 16 residues. CDR3 sequence reads: CASSLALAGAQETQYF. CDR3 bases: TGTGCCAGCAGCTTAGCCCTAGCGGGGGCACAAGAGACCCAGTACTTC.

The chain has TRBV5-8 and TRBJ2-7; tentatively, D is TRBD1 (5 bases). Trimming pared 2 bases from V and 3 bases from J, leaving 6 bases between. Germline loops: CDR1 SGHTS, CDR2 YDEGEE. The CDR3 length is 12 residues. The CDR3 region is CASSFRDYEQYF. The CDR3 DNA sequence: TGTGCCAGCAGCTTCAGGGACTACGAGCAGTACTTC.

The chain links TRBV2 to TRBJ1-2; 7 bases fit TRBD1. V trimming: 7 bases; J trimming: 8 bases; junction bases outside the gene matches: 16. The CDR3 loop spans 15 amino acids. Germline V gene lookup returns CDR1 SNHLY and CDR2 FYNNEI. CDR3: CASTDPSTGIRGYTF. CDR3 nucleotides: TGTGCCAGCACTGACCCTTCGACAGGGATAAGGGGCTACACCTTC.

This clone was recorded once. The V and J genes are TRBV11-3 and TRBJ2-1, with TRBD2 matching over 8 bases. CDR3 length equals 12 residues. Trimming at V came to 8 bases and at J to 9 bases, leaving 6 bases not matched to a gene. Germline V gene data show CDR1 as SGHNT and CDR2 as YENEEA. CDR3: CASGTRVGEQFF. The CDR3 DNA is TGTGCCAGCGGGACTAGAGTCGGTGAGCAGTTCTTC.

The chain has TRBV10-2 and TRBJ1-5, with D tentatively TRBD1 (5 bases). CDR3 length equals 15 residues. Trimming pared 2 bases from V and 11 bases from J, leaving 19 bases between. Germline V gene lookup returns CDR1 WSHSY and CDR2 SAAADI. DNA for the CDR3: TGCGCCAGCAGTGAGGCAGGGTCGGATTTAGCAGCCCAGCATTTT. As protein: CASSEAGSDLAAQHF.

The chain uses TRBV7-9 and TRBJ2-2; D is perhaps TRBD1 (6 bases). Per the germline V gene, CDR1 is SEHNR and CDR2 is FQNEAQ (reference sequence). V lost 4 bases to trimming and J lost 7 bases, with 19 bases between them. This CDR3 comprises 16 residues. The CDR3 DNA is TGTGCCAGCAGCTCGCCTGACCACAGGGTCGACGGGGAGCTGTTTTTT. This sequence encodes CASSSPDHRVDGELFF.

The chain links TRBV7-6 to TRBJ2-3; no firm D call. Trimming took off 6 bases at V and 1 base at J, with 11 bases between the two ends. This CDR3 region has 14 residues. Germline lookup yields CDR1 SGHVS and CDR2 FNYEAQ. The CDR3 sequence: CASSYGPGTDTQYF. The CDR3 DNA reads as TGTGCCAGCAGTTATGGGCCTGGCACAGATACGCAGTATTTT. The full variable domain, with the rest looked up from reference TRBV7-6 and TRBJ2-3, is GAGVSQSPRYKVTKRGQDVALRCDPISGHVSLYWYRQALGQGPEFLTYFNYEAQQDKSGLPNDRFSAERPEGSISTLTIQRTEQRDSAMYRCASSYGPGTDTQYFGPGTRLTVL.

A note on this clone: Its ends do not fully match the called genes, so a read error is possible. The V call is TRBV5-6, the J call TRBJ2-7; D perhaps matches TRBD1 (5 bases). Per germline, CDR1 SGHDT and CDR2 YYEEEE. The CDR3 runs 11 residues. CDR3 in amino acids: CASSSYRGTTF. DNA of the CDR3: TGTGCCAGCAGCTCGTATAGGGGAACGACCTTC.

This clone was seen more than once but under ten times. The chain couples TRBV14 to TRBJ1-2, with D hard to call. The CDR3 spans 13 residues. Germline-derived CDR1 and CDR2 are SGHDN and FVKESK. Trimming took off 3 bases at V and 2 bases at J, with 7 bases between the two ends. CDR3 coding DNA: TGTGCCAGCAGCCATTCGCGGAACTATGGCTACACCTTC. Translated, it gives CASSHSRNYGYTF.

A remark on this clone: The sample holds other DNA sequences that translate to the same CDR3. The chain links TRBV9 to TRBJ1-2, with 9 bases identical to TRBD1. V trimming: 2 bases; J trimming: 4 bases; junction bases outside the gene matches: 3. The CDR3 is made up of 14 amino acids. The V gene's germline CDR1 is SGDLS and CDR2 YYNGEE. The CDR3 DNA is TGTGCCAGCAGCGTGGACAGGGGTGGCTATGGCTACACCTTC. This sequence encodes CASSVDRGGYGYTF.

The rearrangement links TRBV3-1 (or the pseudogene TRBV3-2) to TRBJ2-7; 7 positions match TRBD1. The CDR3 totals 15 residues. V shed 5 bases and J 4 bases; nucleotides not matched to a gene: 11. CDR1 is LGHDT and CDR2 is YNNKEL in the germline V gene (reference sequence). This chain's CDR3 is CASSAPGQRCYEQYF. For the CDR3, the DNA is TGTGCCAGCAGCGCCCCGGGACAGAGGTGTTACGAGCAGTACTTC.

This clone was detected only a few times. This chain uses TRBV3-1 (or the pseudogene TRBV3-2) with TRBJ1-2; TRBD1 might be the D (6 bases). The ends were cut back, 6 bases at V and 6 bases at J, with 17 bases in the middle. There are 14 residues in the CDR3. CDR1 is LGHDT and CDR2 is YNNKEL in the germline V gene (reference sequence). CDR3 residues: CASSPQDPGDGYTF. DNA of the CDR3: TGTGCCAGCAGTCCACAAGATCCAGGGGATGGCTACACCTTC.

The rearrangement uses TRBV13 and TRBJ2-5; TRBD2 aligns across 7 bases. Per the germline V gene, CDR1 is PRHDT and CDR2 is FYEKMQ (reference sequence). The CDR3 has 14 amino acids. Trimming at V came to 5 bases and at J to 1 base, leaving 4 bases not matched to a gene. The CDR3 sequence is CASSPGTTQETQYF. The CDR3 region has the DNA TGTGCCAGCAGCCCAGGGACTACCCAAGAGACCCAGTACTTC.

The chain links TRBV19 to TRBJ2-1; D is unresolved. V lost 3 bases to trimming and J lost 7 bases, with 10 bases between them. The CDR3 is 13 residues long. Germline V gene data show CDR1 as LNHDA and CDR2 as SQIVND (reference sequence). DNA for the CDR3: TGTGCCAGTAGTATCCTCGGCGGTAATGAGCAGTTCTTC. Translating gives CASSILGGNEQFF.

The J gene is TRBJ1-2, the V gene TRBV3-1 (or the pseudogene TRBV3-2), with D perhaps matching TRBD1 (5 bases). The CDR3 spans 15 residues. Deletions cut 0 bases from V and 4 bases from J, with 12 bases between. In germline, CDR1 is LGHDT, CDR2 YNNKEL (reference sequence). DNA of the CDR3: TGTGCCAGCAGCCAAGAAGACCGCGGGGGCTATGGCTACACCTTC. It is translated as CASSQEDRGGYGYTF.

The chain combines TRBV6-1 with TRBJ1-4, with a weak D call TRBD1 (5 bases). The V gene lost 6 bases and the J gene lost 10 bases, with 21 bases spanning the gap. This CDR3 region has 15 residues. Germline CDR1 reads MNHNS; CDR2 reads SASEGT. CDR3 amino acids: CASSNHGEGRTKLFF. The DNA of the CDR3 is TGTGCCAGCAGCAACCATGGGGAGGGACGGACAAAACTGTTTTTT.

The rearrangement joins TRBV6-6 to TRBJ2-3; D remains unclear. The V gene's germline CDR1 is MNHNY and CDR2 SVGAGI (reference sequence). CDR3 size: 15 residues. V was pared by 4 bases and J by 2 bases, with 13 bases between. The CDR3 is CASSSPGPATDTQYF. CDR3 nucleotide sequence: TGTGCCAGCAGTTCCCCGGGTCCGGCCACAGATACGCAGTATTTT.

The count of this clone is one. The sample carries other DNA sequences with the same CDR3. This chain joins TRBV19 and TRBJ2-5, with D uncertain. The CDR3 loop spans 13 amino acids. V gave up 0 bases and J gave up 2 bases, with 4 bases separating them. The germline V gene encodes CDR1 LNHDA and CDR2 SQIVND (reference sequence). The CDR3: CASSIDRQETQYF. The CDR3 DNA sequence: TGTGCCAGTAGTATAGACAGGCAAGAGACCCAGTACTTC.

The chain carries TRBV7-6 and TRBJ2-2; TRBD2 is a possible D gene (5 bases). V was cut by 4 bases and J by 6 bases, with 18 bases left in between. The length of the CDR3 is 16 residues. Looked up from germline, CDR1 is SGHVS and CDR2 is FNYEAQ. The CDR3 spells CASSSDYPQRPGELFF. CDR3 coding DNA: TGTGCCAGCAGCTCAGACTACCCCCAACGTCCCGGGGAGCTGTTTTTT.

The chain is built from TRBV11-2 and TRBJ2-7, with 8 bases fitting TRBD1. Germline V gene data show CDR1 as SGHAT and CDR2 as FQNNGV. This CDR3 spans 14 amino acids. V lost 6 bases, J lost 3 bases, and 7 bases stayed unmatched. CDR3 nucleotides: TGTGCCAGCAGTCTACCGGACAGGGACTACGAGCAGTACTTC. Its protein is CASSLPDRDYEQYF. Supplemented by reference TRBV11-2 and TRBJ2-7, the full variable domain reads EAGVAQSPRYKIIEKRQSVAFWCNPISGHATLYWYQQILGQGPKLLIQFQNNGVVDDSQLPKDRFSAERLKGVDSTLKIQPAKLEDSAVYLCASSLPDRDYEQYFGPGTRLTVT.

The chain employs TRBV12-3 or TRBV12-4 and TRBJ1-5; possible D gene TRBD1, 6 bases. V shed 5 bases and J shed 5 bases, with 10 bases lying between them. The CDR3 has 13 residues. This CDR3 reads CASSTGLDQPQHF. Written as DNA, the CDR3 is TGTGCCAGCAGTACAGGGCTGGATCAGCCCCAGCATTTT.

The rearrangement links TRBV29-1 to TRBJ1-1; tentatively, D is TRBD1 (6 bases). The germline V and J ends were trimmed by 4 bases and 5 bases, with 20 bases remaining between them. Germline V gives CDR1 SQVTM, CDR2 ANQGSEA. The CDR3 totals 15 residues. The CDR3 reads CSVVGTNGGQTEAFF. CDR3 DNA sequence: TGCAGCGTTGTTGGGACAAATGGGGGCCAAACTGAAGCTTTCTTT.

The V gene is TRBV27, the J gene TRBJ2-1; D is perhaps TRBD2 (6 bases). The CDR3 is 15 residues long. V was shortened by 8 bases and J by 7 bases, with 21 bases between the two germline ends. CDR1 MNHEY and CDR2 SMNVEV come from the germline V gene (reference sequence). The CDR3: CASSGWGRRPNEQFF. The CDR3 coding sequence is TGTGCCAGCTCCGGGTGGGGGAGGCGTCCTAATGAGCAGTTCTTC.

The V and J genes are TRBV6-2 or TRBV6-3 and TRBJ1-1; D is unresolved. Germline CDR1 MNHEY, CDR2 SVGEGT. The CDR3 covers 14 residues. Deletions cut 2 bases from V and 4 bases from J, with 11 bases between. The CDR3 sequence: CASSYARAGTEAFF. The CDR3 region has the DNA TGTGCCAGCAGTTACGCGAGGGCGGGCACTGAAGCTTTCTTT.

This clone appeared a few times. The chain joins TRBV24-1 to TRBJ2-1; D call uncertain. From germline, CDR1 is KGHDR and CDR2 SFDVKD. The CDR3 is made up of 13 amino acids. Trimming removed 10 bases from V and 8 bases from J, with 17 bases in between. CDR3 region: CATTGFLNDEQFF. The CDR3, as DNA: TGTGCCACGACTGGGTTTTTGAATGATGAGCAGTTCTTC.

The rearrangement uses TRBV2 and TRBJ1-1; tentatively, D is TRBD1 (5 bases). The CDR3 length is 14 residues. Germline CDR1 is SNHLY and CDR2 is FYNNEI. The V end lost 4 bases, the J end lost 4 bases, and 13 bases lay between the germline ends. The CDR3 sequence: CASSGFREGTEAFF. The CDR3 nucleotides are TGTGCCAGCAGTGGTTTCAGGGAGGGCACTGAAGCTTTCTTT.

This clone was seen a few times. The CDR3: CASSPRITGGSDTEAFF. CDR3 sequence (DNA): TGTGCCAGCTCACCACGGATCACAGGGGGCTCGGACACTGAAGCTTTCTTT. This chain uses TRBV18 with TRBJ1-1; 9 bases align to TRBD1. This CDR3 spans 17 amino acids. Per germline, CDR1 KGHSH and CDR2 LQKENI. The junction had 9 bases not matched to a gene; V was cut back by 1 base and J by 3 bases.

The chain carries TRBV18 and TRBJ1-5; 8 nucleotides agree with TRBD1. The CDR3 sequence is 14 residues long. Per germline, CDR1 KGHSH and CDR2 LQKENI. The V segment lost 1 base and the J segment 7 bases; nucleotides outside the gene matches: 3. The CDR3, as DNA: TGTGCCAGCTCACCACTAGACAGGGGCCAGCCCCAGCATTTT. It specifies CASSPLDRGQPQHF.

The V gene is TRBV9, the J gene TRBJ2-1, with TRBD2 matching over 8 bases. The ends lost 4 bases at V and 2 bases at J; junction bases unmatched: 2. Germline assignment: CDR1 SGDLS and CDR2 YYNGEE. This CDR3 comprises 14 residues. The CDR3 DNA reads as TGTGCCAGCAGCCCGGGGGGGCCCTACAATGAGCAGTTCTTC. Its translation: CASSPGGPYNEQFF.